These 19 T cell receptor beta chains originate from one sample sequenced in a study of cytomegalovirus exposure and HLA in healthy donors. Primers: 60 Vbeta forward and 13 Jbeta reverse. Produced via immunoSEQ multiplex PCR; TCRdb's table is partial and in-frame only. The sample has around 100,000 clones, approximately 70% seen once. Sequencing was done on a sample of PBMCs. The receptors here all came from a woman aged 30 to 39 in good health and CMV-seronegative.

The chain uses TRBV12-5 and TRBJ1-2; possibly TRBD1 for D (5 bases). V was trimmed by 1 base and J by 6 bases, leaving 6 bases between them. Germline CDR1 is LGHNT and CDR2 is FRNRAP. CDR3 size: 12 residues. CDR3 DNA sequence: TGTGCTAGTGGTTTGGGGGGCCATGGCTACACCTTC. Protein: CASGLGGHGYTF.

The rearrangement joins TRBV7-9 to TRBJ1-5, with a tentative D call TRBD1 (6 bases). CDR1 is SEHNR, CDR2 FQNEAQ, per germline (reference sequence). Trimming pared 5 bases from V and 3 bases from J, leaving 14 bases between. The CDR3 length is 15 residues. The CDR3 DNA is TGTGCCAGCAGCCCAAAAGGGGGATTCAATCAGCCCCAGCATTTT. It encodes CASSPKGGFNQPQHF. The entire variable domain, with the rest obtained from reference TRBV7-9 and TRBJ1-5, is as follows: DTGVSQNPRHKITKRGQNVTFRCDPISEHNRLYWYRQTLGQGPEFLTYFQNEAQLEKSRLLSDRFSAERPKGSFSTLEIQRTEQGDSAMYLCASSPKGGFNQPQHFGDGTRLSIL.

The chain is built from TRBV6-4 and TRBJ1-2, with D unclear. The CDR3 has 12 amino acids. Germline V CDR1 and CDR2: MRHNA, SNTAGT. V was cut by 2 bases and J by 5 bases, with 6 bases left in between. CDR3 nucleotides: TGTGCCAGCAGTGACCCGGGGTATGGCTACACCTTC. Translated, it gives CASSDPGYGYTF.

Only a few counts were recorded for this clone. The chain recombines TRBV27 with TRBJ1-2; D unresolved. The CDR3 is made up of 15 amino acids. CDR1 and CDR2 from the germline V gene are MNHEY and SMNVEV (reference sequence). V lost 6 bases and J 2 bases, leaving 16 bases between the germline ends. As DNA, the CDR3 is TGTGCCAGCAGCCATCGGACGGGAAACAACTATGGCTACACCTTC. Its protein is CASSHRTGNNYGYTF.

This chain connects TRBV12-5 to TRBJ1-2; D may be TRBD1 (5 bases). The CDR3 totals 14 residues. Trimming cost V 2 bases and J 6 bases, with 13 bases left between them. Germline V gives CDR1 LGHNT, CDR2 FRNRAP. DNA of the CDR3: TGTGCTAGTGGTTTGCCCAGGGTCCTTGATGGCTACACCTTC. Its protein product is CASGLPRVLDGYTF. Supplemented by reference TRBV12-5 and TRBJ1-2, the full variable domain reads DARVTQTPRHKVTEMGQEVTMRCQPILGHNTVFWYRQTMMQGLELLAYFRNRAPLDDSGMPKDRFSAEMPDATLATLKIQPSEPRDSAVYFCASGLPRVLDGYTFGSGTRLTVV.

This rearrangement joins TRBV4-2 to TRBJ2-1, with 8 bases matching TRBD2. CDR3 length equals 16 residues. Germline V lookup: CDR1 LGHNA, CDR2 YNFKEQ. Losses at the gene ends were 5 bases for V and 5 bases for J; bases not matched to a gene: 11. CDR3 residues: CASSFRERGKNNEQFF. In DNA, the CDR3 is TGTGCCAGCAGCTTTCGCGAGCGGGGGAAAAACAATGAGCAGTTCTTC.

J is TRBJ1-3 and V is TRBV7-2; D remains ambiguous. V was trimmed by 2 bases and J by 0 bases, leaving 14 bases between them. CDR3 length: 17 residues. The germline CDR1 and CDR2 sequences are SGHTA and FQGNSA. The CDR3 spells CASSLIWGVSSGNTIYF. The CDR3 DNA reads as TGTGCCAGCAGCTTAATATGGGGAGTCAGCTCTGGAAACACCATATATTTT. Together with reference TRBV7-2 and TRBJ1-3, the CDR3 gives the full variable domain: GAGVSQSPSNKVTEKGKDVELRCDPISGHTALYWYRQSLGQGLEFLIYFQGNSAPDKSGLPSDRFSAERTGGSVSTLTIQRTQQEDSAVYLCASSLIWGVSSGNTIYFGEGSWLTVV.

This rearrangement joins TRBV7-6 to TRBJ2-7; D perhaps matches TRBD1 (6 bases). CDR3 size: 15 residues. Deletions cut 6 bases from V and 0 bases from J, with 15 bases between. The V gene's germline CDR1 is SGHVS and CDR2 FNYEAQ. The CDR3 sequence: CASSTGPQSSYEQYF. The CDR3 DNA reads TGTGCCAGCAGTACAGGGCCCCAAAGCTCCTACGAGCAGTACTTC.

This sequence joins TRBV18 and TRBJ1-1; D gene unclear. CDR3 size: 15 residues. Deletions cut 0 bases from V and 1 base from J, with 9 bases between. Per the germline V gene, CDR1 is KGHSH and CDR2 is LQKENI. CDR3: CASSPPGSGNTEAFF. The CDR3 nucleotides are TGTGCCAGCTCACCACCTGGATCAGGGAACACTGAAGCTTTCTTT.

The genes are TRBV5-6 and TRBJ2-7, with D perhaps matching TRBD2 (6 bases). Germline CDR1 SGHDT, CDR2 YYEEEE. CDR3 length: 13 amino acids. V was trimmed by 7 bases and J by 1 base, leaving 12 bases between them. The CDR3 loop reads CASQYGGSYEQYF. As DNA, the CDR3 is TGTGCCAGCCAATACGGGGGATCCTACGAGCAGTACTTC. The full variable domain, in which reference TRBV5-6 and TRBJ2-7 provide the parts outside the CDR3, is DAGVTQSPTHLIKTRGQQVTLRCSPKSGHDTVSWYQQALGQGPQFIFQYYEEEERQRGNFPDRFSGHQFPNYSSELNVNALLLGDSALYLCASQYGGSYEQYFGPGTRLTVT.

This clone occurred a few times. V usage is TRBV6-6 and J usage is TRBJ1-4; the D gene is possibly TRBD1 (6 bases). Germline V gene data show CDR1 as MNHNY and CDR2 as SVGAGI (reference sequence). CDR3 size: 14 residues. Trimming removed 5 bases at V and 5 bases at J, with 12 bases between. The CDR3: CASSVGTLNEKLFF. CDR3 coding DNA: TGTGCCAGCAGTGTCGGGACACTCAATGAAAAACTGTTTTTT.

This clone was detected once. J is TRBJ1-1 and V is TRBV19; 8 bases align to TRBD1. Germline-derived CDR1 and CDR2 are LNHDA and SQIVND (reference sequence). CDR3 length: 14 amino acids. The ends lost 5 bases at V and 1 base at J; junction bases unmatched: 3. The CDR3 DNA sequence: TGTGCCAGTAGTTTACAGGGGGGGAACACTGAAGCTTTCTTT. It encodes CASSLQGGNTEAFF.

This clone was observed once. This chain links TRBV7-2 with TRBJ2-1, with 10 nucleotides matching TRBD2. Unmatched junction bases numbered 7, after V lost 2 bases and J lost 9 bases. Germline V CDR1 and CDR2: SGHTA, FQGNSA. The CDR3 is made up of 15 amino acids. This CDR3 reads CASSLTVAGGSEQFF. CDR3 coding DNA: TGTGCCAGCAGCTTAACGGTAGCGGGAGGTAGTGAGCAGTTCTTC.

The chain carries TRBV19 and TRBJ1-4; D is ambiguous. Germline values: CDR1 LNHDA, CDR2 SQIVND (reference sequence). CDR3 length: 14 amino acids. Trimming stripped 2 bases from V and 5 bases from J, with 9 bases between. The CDR3 DNA reads as TGTGCCAGTAGTATATCTCAGGCAAATGAAAAACTGTTTTTT. Translated: CASSISQANEKLFF. The entire variable domain, with the rest obtained from reference TRBV19 and TRBJ1-4, is as follows: DGGITQSPKYLFRKEGQNVTLSCEQNLNHDAMYWYRQDPGQGLRLIYYSQIVNDFQKGDIAEGYSVSREKKESFPLTVTSAQKNPTAFYLCASSISQANEKLFFGSGTQLSVL.

The chain has TRBV19 and TRBJ1-2; a possible D gene is TRBD1 (5 bases). The CDR3 covers 15 residues. V lost 7 bases, J lost 0 bases, and 15 bases lay in between. The germline CDR1 and CDR2 sequences are LNHDA and SQIVND (reference sequence). CDR3: CASNHRGGANYGYTF. The CDR3 bases are TGTGCCAGTAACCACCGGGGAGGGGCTAACTATGGCTACACCTTC.

This clone was counted a single time. CDR3 DNA: TGTGCCAGCAGCTTGCGGGGGGCTGATACGCAGTATTTT. Its protein product is CASSLRGADTQYF. V gene TRBV7-2 combines with J gene TRBJ2-3; 8 bases agree with TRBD2. Germline CDR1 reads SGHTA; CDR2 reads FQGNSA. The CDR3 sequence is 13 residues long. The V gene end was trimmed by 3 bases and the J gene end by 6 bases; junction bases not matched to a gene: 2. The full variable domain, rest sourced from reference TRBV7-2 and TRBJ2-3, is GAGVSQSPSNKVTEKGKDVELRCDPISGHTALYWYRQSLGQGLEFLIYFQGNSAPDKSGLPSDRFSAERTGGSVSTLTIQRTQQEDSAVYLCASSLRGADTQYFGPGTRLTVL.

J is TRBJ2-1 and V is TRBV29-1; 10 bases map to TRBD2. CDR3 size: 15 residues. V was pared by 3 bases and J by 6 bases, with 8 bases of the junction left unmatched. Germline CDR1 is SQVTM and CDR2 is ANQGSEA. The CDR3 sequence is CSVDGLAGVVNEQFF. The CDR3 nucleotides read TGCAGCGTTGATGGCCTAGCGGGAGTGGTCAATGAGCAGTTCTTC.

The chain joins TRBV6-1 to TRBJ2-7; 7 nucleotides line up with TRBD1. The V segment lost 5 bases and the J segment 6 bases; nucleotides outside the gene matches: 13. The CDR3 totals 15 residues. Germline assignment: CDR1 MNHNS and CDR2 SASEGT. Written as DNA, the CDR3 is TGTGCCAGCAGTACCCCCGGGACAGCTCAGGGCGAGCAGTACTTC. Translating it yields CASSTPGTAQGEQYF.

The V call is TRBV6-1, the J call TRBJ1-1; D possibly corresponds to TRBD1 (6 bases). Germline V gene data show CDR1 as MNHNS and CDR2 as SASEGT. Trimming removed 2 bases at V and 1 base at J, with 11 bases between. The CDR3 runs to 15 residues. The CDR3 DNA sequence: TGTGCCAGCAGTGAACAGAGGGGGTGGAACACTGAAGCTTTCTTT. It is translated as CASSEQRGWNTEAFF.